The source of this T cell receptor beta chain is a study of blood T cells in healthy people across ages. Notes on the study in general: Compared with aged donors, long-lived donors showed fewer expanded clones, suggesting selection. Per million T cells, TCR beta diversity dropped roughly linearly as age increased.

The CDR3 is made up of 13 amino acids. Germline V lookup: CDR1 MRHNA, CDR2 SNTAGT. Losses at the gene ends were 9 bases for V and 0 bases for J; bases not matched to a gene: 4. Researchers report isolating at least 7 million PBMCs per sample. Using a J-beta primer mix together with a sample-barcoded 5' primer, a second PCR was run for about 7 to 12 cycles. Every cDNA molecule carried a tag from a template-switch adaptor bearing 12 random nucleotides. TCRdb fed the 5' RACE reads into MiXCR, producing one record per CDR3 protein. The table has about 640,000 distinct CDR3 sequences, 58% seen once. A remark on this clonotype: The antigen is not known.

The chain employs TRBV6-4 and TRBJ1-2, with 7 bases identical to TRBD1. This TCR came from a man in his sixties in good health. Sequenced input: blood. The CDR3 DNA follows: TGTGCCAGACTCCAGGGGGCTAACTATGGCTACACCTTC. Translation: CARLQGANYGYTF.